This TCR beta chain originates from a study of blood T cells in healthy people across ages. CDR3 size: 15 residues. V lost 5 bases, J lost 8 bases, and 18 bases lay in between. CDR1 and CDR2 (germline): SGHTA, FQGNSA. It was with a sample-barcoded 5' primer and a J-beta primer mix that a second PCR of roughly 7 to 12 cycles was run. TCRdb reanalysed the 5' RACE reads using MiXCR and keeps one entry per CDR3 protein. The sample includes fewer than 1,000,000 distinct CDR3 sequences, about 42% of them seen just once. Whole-study findings and limits: Diversity estimates from one million T cells were considered underestimates.

As regards this clonotype: Its antigen remains unidentified.

Specimen: blood. The rearrangement links TRBV7-2 to TRBJ2-2, with D possibly TRBD2 on 6 matching bases. This TCR derives from an older man in good health. The CDR3 spells CASSPTTSPTGELFF. CDR3 nucleotides: TGTGCCAGCAGCCCAACGACTAGTCCCACTGGGGAGCTGTTTTTT.